The clone carrying this T cell receptor beta chain was seen ten or more times. Its antigen is undetermined. Time point: persistent/refractory GD, antithyroid drugs over 5 years with positive TRAb. The TCR library was made from RNA extracted from PBMCs. This sample was taken from a study of regulatory T cells in long-lasting Graves disease. Study observations and caveats: Favored usage of TRBV28, TRBJ1-2 and TRBJ2-5 was recorded in persistent disease.

Combining iRepertoire HTBI primers with Arm-PCR of CDR3 regions, the authors built TCR beta libraries. MiXCR was run by TCRdb on the multiplex PCR reads, yielding one entry per CDR3 protein. The data contain about 300,000 distinct CDR3 sequences, 20% to 25% of them singletons. Unmatched junction bases numbered 5, after V lost 1 base and J lost 3 bases. Looked up from germline, CDR1 is SGHAT and CDR2 is FQDESV (reference sequence). The CDR3 spans 15 residues. The rearrangement links TRBV11-1 to TRBJ2-7; 8 bases line up with TRBD1. This material consisted of peripheral blood mononuclear cells (PBMCs), taken when the disease was refractory, from a patient treated with antithyroid drugs. This sequence originates from a female donor with Graves disease. This chain's CDR3 is CASSLVQGAVYEQYF. The CDR3 bases are TGTGCCAGCAGCTTAGTTCAGGGGGCCGTCTACGAGCAGTACTTC.